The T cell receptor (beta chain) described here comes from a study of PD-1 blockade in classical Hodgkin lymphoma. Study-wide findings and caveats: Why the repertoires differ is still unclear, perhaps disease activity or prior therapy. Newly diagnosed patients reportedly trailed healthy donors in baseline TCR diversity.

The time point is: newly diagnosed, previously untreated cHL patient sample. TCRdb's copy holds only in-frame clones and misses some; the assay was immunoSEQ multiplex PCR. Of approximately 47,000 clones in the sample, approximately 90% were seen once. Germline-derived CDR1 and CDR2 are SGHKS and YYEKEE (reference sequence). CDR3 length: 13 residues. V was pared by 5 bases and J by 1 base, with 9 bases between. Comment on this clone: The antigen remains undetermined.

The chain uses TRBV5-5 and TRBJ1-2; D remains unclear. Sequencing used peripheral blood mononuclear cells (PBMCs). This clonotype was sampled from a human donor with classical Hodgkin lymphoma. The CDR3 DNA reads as TGTGCCAGCAGTCTAGTGGGTAACTATGGCTACACCTTC. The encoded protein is CASSLVGNYGYTF.